This entry concerns a single T cell receptor (beta chain). Produced via immunoSEQ multiplex PCR; TCRdb's table is partial and in-frame only. The sample holds some 380,000 clones, roughly 90% seen once. This sample was included in a study of blood T cell repertoires in COVID-19. About the research overall: Samples taken during acute and convalescent COVID-19 were collected in the United States, Italy and Spain.

Researchers sorted participants into cohorts using their self-reported clinical history. CDR1 and CDR2 from the germline V gene are MNHNS and SASEGT. Trimming took 3 bases from V and 5 from J, leaving 19 bases between them. The CDR3 has 16 amino acids. The specimen was PBMCs or T cells enriched from blood (not recorded which). The V gene is TRBV6-1, the J gene TRBJ2-5; D remains ambiguous. The sequence derives from a woman aged 40 to 55 with acute COVID-19. The CDR3 reads CASSESPSNRVETQYF. DNA for the CDR3: TGTGCCAGCAGTGAGAGCCCCTCTAACCGCGTCGAGACCCAGTACTTC.